This T cell receptor (beta chain) was recovered during a study of blood T cell repertoires in COVID-19. Study at large: Both acute and convalescent COVID-19 samples were obtained from the United States, Italy and Spain.

Clones were read by immunoSEQ multiplex PCR, and TCRdb kept only the in-frame ones, dropping some. Altogether a few hundred thousand clones are present, more than 70% being singletons, with the ten largest covering under 4%. Trimming removed 3 bases at V and 3 bases at J, with 8 bases between. From germline, CDR1 is SEHNR and CDR2 FQNEAQ (reference sequence). The length of the CDR3 is 13 residues. The sample was peripheral blood. This clonotype was obtained from a woman aged 25 to 39 with COVID-19, enrolled during active disease. J is TRBJ1-1 and V is TRBV7-9; D remains ambiguous. The CDR3 is CASSFRQDTEAFF. The DNA for the CDR3 is TGTGCCAGCAGCTTTCGCCAGGACACTGAAGCTTTCTTT. Complete variable domain (other parts from reference TRBV7-9 and TRBJ1-1): DTGVSQNPRHKITKRGQNVTFRCDPISEHNRLYWYRQTLGQGPEFLTYFQNEAQLEKSRLLSDRFSAERPKGSFSTLEIQRTEQGDSAMYLCASSFRQDTEAFFGQGTRLTVV.